The clone carrying this TCR beta chain was seen a handful of times. Antigen unknown. The record originates from a study of cytomegalovirus exposure and HLA in healthy donors. V lost 5 bases and J 7 bases, leaving 11 bases between the germline ends. CDR1 SGHAT and CDR2 FQNNGV come from the germline V gene. The CDR3 spans 12 residues. PCR involved 60 Vbeta and 13 Jbeta primers. The assay was immunoSEQ multiplex PCR, and TCRdb's table has in-frame clones only and misses some. In the table there are roughly 140,000 clones, 50% to 75% of which are singletons. When sampled, the donors appeared nominally healthy, though they likely had unrecorded immune exposures. Study-wide results and limits: Among TCR beta chains, those listed as cytomegalovirus-associated numbered about 150. Reported findings show TCR beta sequences accurately forecast HLA-A and HLA-B alleles in most subjects. Some public TCRs appeared in many individuals, while most sequences were rare.

The chain uses TRBV11-2 and TRBJ2-5, with D perhaps TRBD1 (6 bases). Material: PBMCs. The TCR comes from a woman aged 30 to 39 in good health and CMV-seropositive. In DNA, the CDR3 is TGTGCCAGCAGCCAACAGGGTTGGACCCAGTACTTC. This encodes CASSQQGWTQYF.